This paragraph covers one T cell receptor (beta chain) sequence. Its antigen is currently not known. No much larger clone is present one base from it, and per-base qualities are unavailable. This specimen comes from a study of Ad26.COV2.S vaccination and SARS-CoV-2 variants (dated by TCRdb to the early 2020s). Regarding the complete study: Donors in the vaccine arm were drawn from COV1001, a multicentre, randomized, double-blind, placebo-controlled phase I-IIa trial testing Ad26.COV2.S in healthy adults. Dosing of Ad26.COV2.S was intramuscular, at either 5x10^10 or 1x10^11 viral particles, delivered as one shot or as two shots spaced 56 days apart. TCRbeta repertoire sequencing served as the tool for gauging how specific and how broad the SARS-CoV-2-reactive T cell receptors were following Ad26.COV2.S vaccination. A total of some 30 samples were included in the TCR-sequenced set, comprising around 20 Ad26.COV2.S vaccine recipients, 5 placebo recipients and 8 SARS-CoV-2 convalescent individuals. Trial participants were randomized into five groups of five: low-dose or high-dose Ad26.COV2.S given once or twice, or placebo on both occasions. Blinding of investigators to trial group allocation was maintained during experiments and outcome assessment. Here is what the overall study found, with its caveats: Higher spike-specific TCR breadth was observed in Ad26.COV2.S recipients than in placebo recipients (P = 0.0014). After vaccination, spike-specific CD8+ and CD4+ T cell responses were reported to show substantial breadth. It was noted by the authors that total T cell responses may have been underestimated by the TCR breadth and depth analyses. Vaccine and placebo recipients had similar non-spike TCR breadth, a finding consistent with the vaccine containing only spike. The study lacked the statistical power to compare responses across vaccine doses or regimens.

What the treatment or condition label conveys for this sample: 15 to 20 received Ad26.COV2.S at low or high dose, single or two shots; several received placebo; per-sample allocation not given. For vaccine and placebo recipients, the sequenced repertoires came from samples collected on day 63 after the first injection. Cohort 1b enrolled 20 to 30 adults aged 18-55 years at a single site in Boston, USA, between 29 July and 7 August 2020. As a vaccine, Ad26.COV2.S was a replication-incompetent adenovirus type 26 vector that expressed a prefusion-stabilized SARS-CoV-2 spike protein derived from the original Wuhan strain. Looking up the germline V gene yields CDR1 SGHNT and CDR2 YENEEA. The CDR3 holds 14 amino acids from the cysteine to the valine. The retained sequence is limited to the CDR3, 42 bases, with the frame set at the first base. Trimming accounts for 1 base at V and 4 bases at J, while the number of junction bases matched to no gene is 3.

The immunoSEQ Assay was used to sequence TCRbeta CDR3 regions. After extraction, genomic DNA underwent amplification by bias-controlled multiplex PCR, followed by high-throughput sequencing. The authors processed their data as follows. To quantify the absolute abundance of every unique TCRbeta CDR3 region, sequences were collapsed and filtered. T cell fraction was estimated by normalizing TCRbeta template counts to usable DNA, which was measured by amplifying reference genes present in all nucleated cells. Repertoire TCRs were annotated as SARS-CoV-2-specific by exact matching of V gene, CDR3 amino acid sequence and J gene to a known reactive TCR set. The reference SARS-CoV-2 TCR set came from MIRA and was filtered for enrichment in COVID-19-positive ImmuneCODE repertoires, removing public or cross-reactive TCRs. Based on the MIRA antigens, annotated TCRs were further analysed at the level of specific ORF or position within ORF. Depth was the summed frequency of annotated unique rearrangements, while breadth was defined as annotated unique rearrangements over total unique productive rearrangements. TCR breadth was compared between groups using two-sided Wilcoxon rank-sum tests. TCRdb limited this immuneACCESS table to in-frame rearrangements with V and J called. A share of clones is missing; checked studies link under half to unresolved V genes, and the rest is unexplained. The DNA was the basis for D and trimming; V, J and clone size are from that table. The sample contains around 450,000 clones, 85% to 90% of them found a single time. Of the sample, roughly 2.5% is held by the ten largest clones.

The chain couples TRBV11-3 to TRBJ2-7; 8 bases in the junction line up with TRBD1. Sequenced here: peripheral blood, sampled in a trial of Ad26.COV2.S vaccine versus placebo. This sequence was found in a person between 18 and 60 years old who received the Ad26.COV2.S COVID-19 vaccine or a placebo. The CDR3 region: CASSLAGGLYEQYV. DNA sequence: TGTGCCAGCAGCTTAGCAGGGGGCCTATACGAGCAGTACGTC.